The present entry profiles one TCR beta chain with its context. This clone was detected only once. Its antigen is still unknown. The sample holds no much larger clone one base away, and base qualities are not on file. The data stem from a study of shared clonotypes between healthy human individuals (dated by TCRdb to 2018 to 2021). About the full investigation: The cohort comprised a couple of women and three men aged 18 to 49 years. For each donor, three plates each were used for CD4 naive and CD4 memory, two plates were used for CD8 naive, and one plate was used for CD8 memory. To estimate repertoire size and how much clonotypes are shared between individuals, the study performed deep sequencing of blood TCR repertoires from five healthy adults. To increase sequencing depth and limit assay-specific biases, TCR repertoire library preparation and sequencing were carried out by different laboratories using diverse techniques. Between about 0.94 and 8.9 billion PBMCs per donor were obtained by leukapheresis.

From a lookup of the germline V gene, CDR1 and CDR2 are MGHRA and YSYEKL. From cysteine to phenylalanine, the CDR3 is 18 amino acids long. The read is trimmed to its CDR3 DNA, 54 bases read in frame from base 1. Compared with germline, V lacks 1 base and J lacks 0 bases; bases without a gene match: 9. Donors were healthy HIV-negative adults with no recently reported acute infections or vaccinations. Every donor was a Caucasian adult living in Nashville, Tennessee, USA. CD4+ T cells were enriched through magnetic negative selection, after which naive cells were positively selected on CD45RA and the remaining negative fraction served as the memory subset. Blood was collected by leukapheresis, and PBMCs were isolated by Ficoll-Histopaque density gradient centrifugation and then cryopreserved in liquid nitrogen vapor phase. Analytical flow cytometry was used to check the purity and quantity of every magnetically sorted T cell population. Genomic DNA was isolated from each sorted fraction and quantified by UV absorbance on a Nanodrop 2000c.

TCR CDR3 regions were amplified from genomic DNA by multiplex PCR using the deep immunoSEQ assay. Extracted genomic DNA from each cell subset was distributed evenly across all wells of several immunoSEQ 96-well plates, and each plate was treated as a replicate. For sorted subsets, about 200 ng genomic DNA, equal to 30,000 or so T cell genomes, was loaded into each replicate PCR. The purified libraries were quantified using a Qubit 3.0 fluorometer, sized with a Bioanalyzer 2100, and then quantified again using the KAPA Library Quantification kit. Every immunoSEQ 96-well plate was sequenced on a separate single-read 150-cycle Illumina NextSeq 550 flow cell. Concerning the study's data processing: Because only junctional sequences without quality scores were contained in the immunoSEQ output, filtering matching that applied to full-length reads could not be performed. Sequences were annotated with PyIR, a Python wrapper for IgBLAST v1.9, and V/J genes and CDR3 were assigned using IMGT germline references. Reads were filtered out if the reads had weak V/J assignments (E-value above 1e-6), no CDR3, stop codons, out-of-frame junctions, or ambiguous translated residues. V3J clonotypes were defined by identical inferred V gene, J gene, and CDR3 amino acid sequence. The percentage overlap between two repertoires was calculated by dividing the number of shared unique clonotypes by the size of the smaller repertoire. Repertoire richness was assessed with RTK rarefaction, the Chao1 estimator, and Recon v2.1 estimates of unobserved clonotypes. OLGA was used to compute generation probabilities for all TCRbeta clonotypes that the gDNA method yielded from a few donors. Not all clones reach the TCRdb copy of this immuneACCESS table, which keeps in-frame sequences only. Checked studies attribute under half of the gap to unresolved V genes and leave the rest unexplained. That table is the source of V, J and clone size, and D and trimming were worked out from the DNA. This sample comprises 1 million to 1.2 million clones, about 72% of them detected only once. About 0.89% of the sample belongs to the ten largest clones.

General conclusions and limits of the study: Approximately 5% of naive CD4, 3.5% of naive CD8, about 2.4% of memory CD4, and 0.35% to 0.5% of memory CD8 clonotypes were shared across a few donors. The small number of donors limited the genetic and exposure-history diversity represented. Even with the large sequencing depth, rarefaction of the sorted-subset datasets indicated that sequencing was incomplete. Pairwise subsampling indicated that sequencing depth was expected to affect the degree of clonotype sharing among donors. Sampling was restricted to blood, and TCR repertoires in tissues likely differ from the TCR repertoires found in blood. Naive subsets generally had larger estimated clonotype richness than memory subsets did. Compared with non-shared clonotypes, the clonotypes found in all four sorted-subset donors had higher generation probabilities.

Sequenced material: memory CD4+ T cells from PBMCs. The cell subset or site tag for this specimen amounts to: CD45RA-negative fraction. The V and J genes are TRBV4-1 and TRBJ2-3, with 8 bases matching TRBD2. This clonotype was obtained from a young man in good health. Some clones in this sample may be carry-over from other donors' samples. CDR3 region: CASSQGGGRFSSTDTQYF. The DNA sequence follows: TGCGCCAGCAGCCAAGGTGGCGGGAGGTTCTCTAGCACAGATACGCAGTATTTT.